The 28 T cell receptor beta chains in this list originate from one sample, sequenced in a study of regulatory T cells in long-lasting Graves disease. To make TCR beta libraries, researchers used iRepertoire HTBI primers and Arm-PCR of CDR3 regions. One entry per CDR3 protein, called by TCRdb with MiXCR from the multiplex PCR reads. The sample includes 360,000 or so distinct CDR3 sequences, roughly 16% seen only once; the top ten take roughly a fifth. Time point of the sample: newly diagnosed GD, antithyroid drugs for less than 3 months. From PBMCs, RNA was extracted and then used to make the TCR library. The same data also contributed to another study, on T cells in Graves' hyperthyroidism and ophthalmopathy.

This sample comprised peripheral blood mononuclear cells (PBMCs), obtained at new diagnosis, from a patient treated with antithyroid drugs. These receptors were collected from a young woman with Graves disease.

This clonotype was counted only a few times. This chain uses TRBV28 with TRBJ2-1; 7 bases map to TRBD2. CDR3 length equals 16 residues. Per germline, CDR1 MDHEN and CDR2 SYDVKM. V lost 3 bases and J lost 2; bases outside the gene matches: 7. CDR3 sequence (DNA): TGTGCCAGCAGTTTTTCGAGCGGGAAGACCTACAATGAGCAGTTCTTC. Its protein is CASSFSSGKTYNEQFF.

This clonotype was counted many times. The chain uses TRBV28 and TRBJ2-7, with TRBD2 identical over 7 bases. V dropped 2 bases and J dropped 7; count of bases not matched to a gene: 14. Germline CDR1 is MDHEN and CDR2 is SYDVKM. The CDR3 spans 16 residues. The DNA of the CDR3 is TGTGCCAGCAGTTTAGGAGGCGGGGGTAGGCTGGGGGAGCAGTACTTC. It yields the protein CASSLGGGGRLGEQYF.

There are a few counts of this clonotype. The rearrangement links TRBV5-4 to TRBJ2-7, with D perhaps assigned TRBD1 or TRBD2 (5 bases each). This CDR3 contains 15 residues. V dropped 4 bases and J dropped 3 bases, with 17 bases sitting between them. CDR1 and CDR2 from the germline V gene are SGHNT and YYREEE (reference sequence). The CDR3 DNA follows: TGTGCCAGCAGCGACGGGACCGCAGCTATCTACGAGCAGTACTTC. Protein sequence: CASSDGTAAIYEQYF.

Many counts were recorded for this clonotype. The rearrangement uses TRBV5-4 and TRBJ1-2, with 8 bases identical to TRBD1. The germline CDR1 and CDR2 sequences are SGHNT and YYREEE (reference sequence). Trimming took 2 bases from V and 4 from J; bases not matched to a gene: 4. The length of the CDR3 is 14 residues. The CDR3 reads CASSFRDRGYGYTF. CDR3 coding DNA: TGTGCCAGCAGCTTCCGAGACAGGGGCTATGGCTACACCTTC.

This clonotype came up many times. V gene TRBV28 combines with J gene TRBJ2-7; 11 positions agree with TRBD2. CDR1 and CDR2 (germline): MDHEN, SYDVKM. The CDR3 covers 14 residues. Trimming removed 7 bases from V and 6 bases from J; junction bases left unmatched: 8. The chain's CDR3 is CASNTGTSGVEQYF. CDR3 DNA: TGTGCCAGCAATACCGGGACTAGCGGCGTCGAGCAGTACTTC.

This clonotype was found many times. This chain uses TRBV5-1 with TRBJ2-4; 7 positions agree with TRBD2. CDR3 length equals 13 residues. V was clipped by 7 bases and J by 8 bases; unmatched bases: 9. Germline V lookup: CDR1 SGHRS, CDR2 YFSETQ. The CDR3 protein is CASGLAGEDIQYF. As DNA, the CDR3 is TGCGCCAGCGGGTTGGCGGGAGAGGACATTCAGTACTTC.

The gene calls are TRBV2 and TRBJ1-2; no clear D. Trimming removed 4 bases from V and 0 bases from J, with 3 bases in between. The CDR3 has 12 residues. Per germline, CDR1 SNHLY and CDR2 FYNNEI. The CDR3: CASSAANYGYTF. Here the CDR3 DNA reads TGTGCCAGCAGTGCCGCTAACTATGGCTACACCTTC.

V gene TRBV18 combines with J gene TRBJ1-2; TRBD1 is a possible D gene (6 bases). Germline values: CDR1 KGHSH, CDR2 LQKENI. The V end lost 3 bases, the J end lost 3 bases, and 14 bases lay between the germline ends. The CDR3 has 15 residues. The CDR3 spells CASSPTGAVDYGYTF. The CDR3 DNA sequence: TGTGCCAGCTCACCGACGGGGGCGGTGGACTATGGCTACACCTTC.

With respect to this clonotype: Just one base apart from a much larger clone, this may be a read error. The V gene is TRBV28, the J gene TRBJ2-3; D gene ambiguous. Germline CDR1 and CDR2: MDHEN and SYDVKM. This CDR3 region has 13 residues. CDR3 loop: CASSFDGTDMQYF. Written as DNA, the CDR3 is TGTGCCAGCAGTTTCGACGGCACAGATATGCAGTATTTT.

This clonotype appeared many times. In nucleotides, the CDR3 is TGTGCCACCAGTTTGGGCGAGACCCAGTACTTC. Amino acids: CATSLGETQYF. V usage is TRBV7-8 and J usage is TRBJ2-5; D is unclear. The length of the CDR3 is 11 residues. The germline V and J ends were trimmed by 10 bases and 5 bases, with 11 bases remaining between them. Germline V gene data show CDR1 as SGHVS and CDR2 as FQNEAQ.

The CDR3 here is CASSTGLAGPTDTQYF. The CDR3 DNA sequence: TGTGCCAGCAGCACGGGACTAGCGGGGCCCACAGATACGCAGTATTTT. The rearrangement links TRBV14 to TRBJ2-3; 13 bases align to TRBD2. V gave up 5 bases and J gave up 2 bases; unmatched junction bases: 4. The CDR3 is 16 amino acids. Germline CDR1 reads SGHDN; CDR2 reads FVKESK.

The chain has TRBV11-2 and TRBJ2-7; 9 bases agree with TRBD1. Germline-derived CDR1 and CDR2 are SGHAT and FQNNGV. The junction had 7 bases not matched to a gene; V was cut back by 5 bases and J by 2 bases. The CDR3 spans 15 residues. The CDR3 sequence is CASSRTGTGPYEQYF. As DNA, the CDR3 is TGTGCCAGCAGCCGGACCGGGACAGGGCCCTACGAGCAGTACTTC.

The chain joins TRBV7-9 to TRBJ2-3; 11 bases align to TRBD2. The J segment lost 2 bases and the V segment lost 3 bases, leaving 13 bases of the junction unmatched. CDR3 size: 19 residues. Germline lookup yields CDR1 SEHNR and CDR2 FQNEAQ (reference sequence). CDR3 in amino acids: CASSFFHPLLAGDTDTQYF. CDR3 DNA sequence: TGTGCCAGCAGCTTTTTTCACCCCCTACTAGCGGGAGACACAGATACGCAGTATTTT.

Many counts were recorded for this clonotype. This chain uses TRBV6-1 with TRBJ2-5; D may be TRBD2 (5 bases). Germline V gene data show CDR1 as MNHNS and CDR2 as SASEGT. The ends were cut back, 5 bases at V and 5 bases at J, with 15 bases in the middle. The CDR3 extends over 14 amino acids. The CDR3 nucleotides are TGTGCCAGCAGTCCCCCGGGCTCGGGGGAGACCCAGTACTTC. This sequence encodes CASSPPGSGETQYF.

The CDR3 coding sequence is TGCGCCAGCAGCTTGTTTGGGGAGCACACTGAAGCTTTCTTT. Translated, it gives CASSLFGEHTEAFF. The rearrangement uses TRBV5-1 and TRBJ1-1; D remains unclear. The CDR3 covers 14 residues. Germline-derived CDR1 and CDR2 are SGHRS and YFSETQ. The V and J ends lost 1 base and 3 bases respectively, with 10 bases between them.

At least ten counts were recorded for this clonotype. The rearrangement links TRBV28 to TRBJ2-1, with a possible D match to TRBD1 (5 bases). Germline loops: CDR1 MDHEN, CDR2 SYDVKM. The CDR3 has 15 amino acids. The V and J ends lost 3 bases and 7 bases respectively, with 16 bases between them. The CDR3 DNA reads TGTGCCAGCAGTTTCCGCTTTGGGGCGCTTAATGAGCAGTTCTTC. Translating gives CASSFRFGALNEQFF.

Many counts were recorded for this clonotype. The rearrangement joins TRBV20-1 to TRBJ2-5; 7 bases fit TRBD2. CDR1 and CDR2 (germline): DFQATT, SNEGSKA (reference sequence). The CDR3 extends over 16 amino acids. V gave up 5 bases and J gave up 0 bases; unmatched junction bases: 12. The chain's CDR3 is CSAPPAGRAYQETQYF. DNA of the CDR3: TGCAGTGCTCCCCCCGCGGGGAGGGCCTACCAAGAGACCCAGTACTTC.

There are many counts of this clonotype. The chain uses TRBV7-2 and TRBJ2-1, with 7 nucleotides matching TRBD1. Germline values: CDR1 SGHTA, CDR2 FQGNSA. The CDR3 has 15 amino acids. The V gene end was trimmed by 2 bases and the J gene end by 1 base; junction bases not matched to a gene: 2. CDR3 protein: CASSLTGESYNEQFF. The CDR3 DNA is TGTGCCAGCAGCTTAACAGGGGAATCCTACAATGAGCAGTTCTTC.

This clonotype has at least ten counts. V is TRBV3-1 and J is TRBJ1-5, with 7 positions matching TRBD1. The junction had 9 bases not matched to a gene; V was cut back by 4 bases and J by 6 bases. The CDR3 covers 15 residues. Germline V lookup: CDR1 LGHDT, CDR2 YNNKEL (reference sequence). The CDR3 spells CASSPTTGRVQPQHF. In DNA, the CDR3 is TGTGCCAGCAGCCCGACGACAGGGAGAGTTCAGCCCCAGCATTTT. The entire variable domain, with the rest obtained from reference TRBV3-1 and TRBJ1-5, is as follows: DTAVSQTPKYLVTQMGNDKSIKCEQNLGHDTMYWYKQDSKKFLKIMFSYNNKELIINETVPNRFSPKSPDKAHLNLHINSLELGDSAVYFCASSPTTGRVQPQHFGDGTRLSIL.

This clonotype was counted ten times or more. The chain couples TRBV3-1 to TRBJ2-3; D perhaps matches TRBD2 (6 bases). This CDR3 contains 14 residues. V gave up 4 bases and J gave up 3 bases, with 11 bases separating them. Germline CDR1 reads LGHDT; CDR2 reads YNNKEL (reference sequence). The CDR3 DNA reads as TGTGCCAGCAGCCCAGGAGGGGCGACAGATACGCAGTATTTT. This gives the protein CASSPGGATDTQYF.

V usage is TRBV7-8 and J usage is TRBJ2-2; possible D gene TRBD2, 6 bases. The CDR3 extends over 15 amino acids. Trimming shortened V by 5 bases and J by 10 bases, and 20 bases separated the two germline ends. Germline V gene lookup returns CDR1 SGHVS and CDR2 FQNEAQ. CDR3 protein: CASSPRRAGPEELFF. CDR3 in DNA: TGTGCCAGCAGCCCCAGGAGGGCCGGCCCTGAGGAGCTGTTTTTT.

In this sample, this clonotype turned up many times. The CDR3 nucleotides read TGTGCCAGCAGCTTAGATAAAATCTGGTCCAGGGACTATGGCTACACCTTC. Translating it yields CASSLDKIWSRDYGYTF. J is TRBJ1-2 and V is TRBV11-2; TRBD1 might be the D (5 bases). V lost 0 bases to trimming and J lost 3 bases, with 17 bases between them. The CDR3 length is 17 residues. Germline V gives CDR1 SGHAT, CDR2 FQNNGV.

There are many counts of this clonotype. V is TRBV29-1 and J is TRBJ1-1; unclear D gene. Trimming cost V 6 bases and J 7 bases, with 18 bases left between them. The germline V gene has CDR1 SQVTM and CDR2 ANQGSEA. The CDR3 covers 13 residues. In DNA, the CDR3 is TGCAGCGTCACTCCTCAAAAGGGAGGTGAAGCTTTCTTT. Its protein product is CSVTPQKGGEAFF.

This clonotype has only a few counts. The rearrangement uses TRBV20-1 and TRBJ2-3; 10 nucleotides line up with TRBD2. J lost 6 bases, V lost 2 bases, and 11 bases had no gene match. Germline V gene data show CDR1 as DFQATT and CDR2 as SNEGSKA (reference sequence). The CDR3 is 16 residues long. DNA for the CDR3: TGCAGTGCTAGATGGGGAGCGGGGGGGCCGGGCGATACGCAGTATTTT. As protein: CSARWGAGGPGDTQYF.

In its sample, this clonotype was seen many times. This chain joins TRBV30 and TRBJ1-5; TRBD1 might be the D (5 bases). Germline V gene sequence: CDR1 GTSNPN, CDR2 SVGIG (reference sequence). CDR3 length: 15 residues. The V end lost 3 bases, the J end lost 0 bases, and 12 bases lay between the germline ends. DNA for the CDR3: TGTGCCTGGAGCGCTGGGACGGTTAGCAATCAGCCCCAGCATTTT. Its protein product is CAWSAGTVSNQPQHF.

This clonotype was seen ten or more times. The chain couples TRBV10-3 to TRBJ2-2; D gene uncertain. The V gene lost 1 base and the J gene lost 7 bases, with 7 bases spanning the gap. Germline CDR1 is ENHRY and CDR2 is SYGVKD. CDR3 size: 13 residues. The CDR3 coding sequence is TGTGCCATCAGTGAGTTCGACGGCGGGGAGCTGTTTTTT. Protein: CAISEFDGGELFF.

This clonotype was detected many times. The chain recombines TRBV2 with TRBJ2-1, with a weak D call TRBD1 (6 bases). Germline V gene sequence: CDR1 SNHLY, CDR2 FYNNEI. Trimming removed 6 bases at V and 6 bases at J, with 9 bases between. The CDR3 is 12 amino acids. The CDR3 bases are TGTGCCAGCAGGCAACAGGGCAATGAGCAGTTCTTC. Translation: CASRQQGNEQFF. Based on the CDR3 plus reference TRBV2 and TRBJ2-1, the full variable domain is EPEVTQTPSHQVTQMGQEVILRCVPISNHLYFYWYRQILGQKVEFLVSFYNNEISEKSEIFDDQFSVERPDGSNFTLKIRSTKLEDSAMYFCASRQQGNEQFFGPGTRLTVL.

This clonotype was picked up a small number of times. The rearrangement joins TRBV7-8 to TRBJ1-4; D is unresolved. V was trimmed by 5 bases and J by 0 bases, leaving 22 bases between them. Germline V gene lookup returns CDR1 SGHVS and CDR2 FQNEAQ. CDR3 length: 19 residues. The CDR3 reads CASSTPGSRVRSTNEKLFF. CDR3 bases: TGTGCCAGCAGCACGCCAGGCTCCCGGGTCCGTTCAACTAATGAAAAACTGTTTTTT.